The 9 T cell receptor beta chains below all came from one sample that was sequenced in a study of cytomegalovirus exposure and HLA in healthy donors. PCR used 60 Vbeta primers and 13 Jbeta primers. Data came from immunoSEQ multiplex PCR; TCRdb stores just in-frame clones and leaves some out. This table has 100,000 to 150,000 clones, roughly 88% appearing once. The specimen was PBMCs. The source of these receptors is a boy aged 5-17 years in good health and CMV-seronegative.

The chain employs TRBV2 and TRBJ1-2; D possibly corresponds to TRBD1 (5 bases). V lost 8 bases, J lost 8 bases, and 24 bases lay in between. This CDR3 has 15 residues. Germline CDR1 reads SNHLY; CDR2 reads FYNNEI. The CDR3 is CASPGSREPVSGYTF. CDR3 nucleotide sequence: TGTGCCAGCCCAGGGTCGCGCGAACCCGTCAGCGGCTACACCTTC.

Here the CDR3 reads CASSPPPGGAGEQFF. The CDR3 region has the DNA TGTGCCAGCAGCCCACCCCCCGGGGGGGCCGGTGAGCAGTTCTTC. This chain links TRBV9 with TRBJ2-1; 8 bases are shared with TRBD2. Trimming removed 4 bases from V and 9 bases from J; junction bases left unmatched: 12. Germline CDR1 reads SGDLS; CDR2 reads YYNGEE. The CDR3 extends over 15 amino acids.

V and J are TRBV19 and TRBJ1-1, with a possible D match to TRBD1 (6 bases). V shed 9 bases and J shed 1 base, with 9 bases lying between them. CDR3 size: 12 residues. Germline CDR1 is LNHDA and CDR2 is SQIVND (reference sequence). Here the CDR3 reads CASTDRNTEAFF. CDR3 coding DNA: TGTGCCAGCACGGACAGGAACACTGAAGCTTTCTTT.

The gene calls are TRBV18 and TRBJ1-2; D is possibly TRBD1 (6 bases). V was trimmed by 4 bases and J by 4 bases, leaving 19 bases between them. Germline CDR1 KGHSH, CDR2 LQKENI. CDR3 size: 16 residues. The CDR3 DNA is TGTGCCAGCTCACAGACCAGGGGATTGGATTTCTATGGCTACACCTTC. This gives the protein CASSQTRGLDFYGYTF.

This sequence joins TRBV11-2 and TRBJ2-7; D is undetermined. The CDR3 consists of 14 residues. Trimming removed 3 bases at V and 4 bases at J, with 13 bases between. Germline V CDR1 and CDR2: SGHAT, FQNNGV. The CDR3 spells CASSFRVPSYEQYF. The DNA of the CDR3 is TGTGCCAGCAGCTTTAGAGTTCCATCGTACGAGCAGTACTTC.

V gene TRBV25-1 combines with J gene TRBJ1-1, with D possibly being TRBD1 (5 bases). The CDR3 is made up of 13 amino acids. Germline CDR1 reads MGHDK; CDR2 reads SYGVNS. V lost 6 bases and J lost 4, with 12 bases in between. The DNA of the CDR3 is TGTGCCAGCAGGGGTCAGGGAAGCACTGAAGCTTTCTTT. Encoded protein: CASRGQGSTEAFF.

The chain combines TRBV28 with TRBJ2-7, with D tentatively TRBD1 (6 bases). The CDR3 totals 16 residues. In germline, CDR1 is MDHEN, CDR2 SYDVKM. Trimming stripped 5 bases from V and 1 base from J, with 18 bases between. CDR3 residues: CASSQTGATDSYEQYF. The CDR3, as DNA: TGTGCCAGCAGTCAGACAGGCGCTACCGATTCCTACGAGCAGTACTTC.

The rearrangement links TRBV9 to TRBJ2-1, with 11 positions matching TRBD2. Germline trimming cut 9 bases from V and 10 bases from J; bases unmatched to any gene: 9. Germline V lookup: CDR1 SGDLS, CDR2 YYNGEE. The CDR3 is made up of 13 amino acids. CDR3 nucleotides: TGTGCCACCGGGACTAGCGGAGTAAGCGAGCAGTTCTTC. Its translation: CATGTSGVSEQFF.

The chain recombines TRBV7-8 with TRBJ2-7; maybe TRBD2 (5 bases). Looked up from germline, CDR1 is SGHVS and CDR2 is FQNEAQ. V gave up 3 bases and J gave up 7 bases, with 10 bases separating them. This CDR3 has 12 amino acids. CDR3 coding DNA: TGTGCCAGCAGCTTCTCTAGCAGGGAGCAGTACTTC. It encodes CASSFSSREQYF.